The entry that follows covers one T cell receptor beta chain sequence. Unmatched junction bases numbered 6, after V lost 2 bases and J lost 8 bases. The CDR3 covers 15 residues. Germline lookup yields CDR1 GTSNPN and CDR2 SVGIG (reference sequence). A Seattle source enrolled patients during active infection and followed them longitudinally. These data are taken from a study of blood T cell repertoires in COVID-19. Study details: Both acute and convalescent COVID-19 samples were obtained from the United States, Italy and Spain. Sample material is recorded as cDNA or gDNA derived from T cells, B-cell-depleted T cells, or PBMCs.

As handled by the study authors: The authors estimated nucleated cell counts from reference gene primer amplification. Data came from immunoSEQ multiplex PCR; TCRdb stores just in-frame clones and leaves some out. V and J calls and clone size come straight from that table; D and trimming were deduced from the DNA. The sample holds roughly 160,000 clones, around 87% seen once. The source of this sequence is a man aged 55 to 69 with COVID-19, enrolled during active disease. The sequenced sample consisted of peripheral blood. The chain is built from TRBV30 and TRBJ2-1; 13 bases map to TRBD2. The CDR3 bases are TGTGCCTGGAGTCAACCGGGACTAGCGGGACATGAGCAGTTCTTC. Encoded protein: CAWSQPGLAGHEQFF. The complete variable domain, with remaining parts taken from reference TRBV30 and TRBJ2-1, reads SQTIHQWPATLVQPVGSPLSLECTVEGTSNPNLYWYRQAAGRGLQLLFYSVGIGQISSEVPQNLSASRPQDRQFILSSKKLLLSDSGFYLCAWSQPGLAGHEQFFGPGTRLTVL.